The clone carrying this TCR beta chain was observed at least ten times. The antigen is undetermined. The entry originates in a study of T cells in Graves' hyperthyroidism and ophthalmopathy. Study-wide context: At initial diagnosis, before any treatment had begun, peripheral blood was obtained. Study-level points and caveats: Onset of ophthalmopathy came a median approximately 6 months after the model predicted it. From stable hyperthyroidism, ophthalmopathy was set apart by a 13 V-J model.

This CDR3 spans 11 amino acids. V was cut by 3 bases and J by 5 bases, with 4 bases left in between. Authors of the study amplified TCR beta CDR3 regions from RNA transcripts. The TCR CDR3 was amplified in a first-round RT-PCR using the HTBI primer set. Each CDR3 protein gets one entry after TCRdb re-called the multiplex PCR reads with MiXCR. The sample shows about 340,000 distinct CDR3 sequences, 20% to 25% of them seen only once. Patients were excluded for uncontrolled infection, other autoimmune disease, pregnancy or lactation. The receptor's source is a woman in her forties or fifties with Graves' hyperthyroidism. Material: blood. This chain joins TRBV12-3 or TRBV12-4 and TRBJ1-1; D is undetermined. DNA for the CDR3: TGTGCCAGCAGTTTCCAGACTGAAGCTTTCTTT. Its translation: CASSFQTEAFF.